One sample yielded the 28 T cell receptor beta chains listed below, sequenced in a study of CD8 T cells in Susac syndrome. RNA totalling about 0.45 to 1 ug underwent reverse transcription with random hexamers. Using its own MiXCR run on the immunoSEQ multiplex PCR reads, TCRdb lists one record per CDR3 protein. This table holds tens of thousands of distinct CDR3 sequences, 93% found once. Sequenced material: CD4+ T cells from PBMCs. The origin of the receptors is a human donor with Susac syndrome.

The chain joins TRBV3-1 to TRBJ2-2, with 7 positions matching TRBD1. Germline CDR1 and CDR2: LGHDT and YNNKEL (reference sequence). Losses at the gene ends were 2 bases for V and 7 bases for J; bases not matched to a gene: 7. The CDR3 length is 15 residues. This chain's CDR3 is CASSQTTGTVGELFF. DNA of the CDR3: TGTGCCAGCAGCCAAACGACAGGGACGGTCGGGGAGCTGTTTTTT.

The chain couples TRBV5-1 to TRBJ1-2; TRBD1 agrees at 8 bases. After removal of 3 bases from V and 5 bases from J, the junction contained 6 bases not matched to a gene. Germline values: CDR1 SGHRS, CDR2 YFSETQ. The CDR3 sequence is 14 residues long. CDR3 region: CASSSGTGDYGYTF. CDR3 coding DNA: TGCGCCAGCAGCTCCGGGACAGGCGATTATGGCTACACCTTC.

The V gene is TRBV20-1, the J gene TRBJ2-1; unclear D gene. The germline gives CDR1 DFQATT, CDR2 SNEGSKA (reference sequence). The CDR3 spans 14 residues. V lost 3 bases and J 3 bases, leaving 12 bases between the germline ends. The DNA for the CDR3 is TGCAGTGCTAGTTCGAGGAGAGTCTACAATGAGCAGTTCTTC. Residues: CSASSRRVYNEQFF.

J is TRBJ1-4 and V is TRBV6-5, with D tentatively TRBD1 (6 bases). This CDR3 has 20 residues. Germline V gives CDR1 MNHEY, CDR2 SVGAGI. The ends were cut back, 0 bases at V and 1 base at J, with 21 bases in the middle. CDR3 in DNA: TGTGCCAGCAGTTACTCGTTTCCGGGGGCGCGGCAAGGAACTAATGAAAAACTGTTTTTT. Residues: CASSYSFPGARQGTNEKLFF.

This rearrangement joins TRBV6-5 to TRBJ2-5, with D possibly TRBD2 on 7 matching bases. CDR3 length: 17 amino acids. Germline CDR1 and CDR2: MNHEY and SVGAGI. The V end lost 4 bases, the J end lost 5 bases, and 23 bases lay between the germline ends. The CDR3 sequence: CASSSLVVGGRGETQYF. CDR3 DNA sequence: TGTGCCAGCAGTTCCCTTGTGGTGGGGGGGCGCGGGGAGACCCAGTACTTC.

This chain joins TRBV27 and TRBJ1-4; the D is unclear. CDR3 length: 14 amino acids. Germline assignment: CDR1 MNHEY and CDR2 SMNVEV (reference sequence). The V and J ends lost 6 bases and 1 base respectively, with 9 bases between them. CDR3 residues: CASRRPGTNEKLFF. CDR3 bases: TGTGCCAGCAGAAGACCTGGAACTAATGAAAAACTGTTTTTT.

The V call is TRBV30, the J call TRBJ1-2, with D hard to call. V lost 0 bases, J lost 5 bases, and 7 bases lay in between. The CDR3 has 12 residues. Germline V lookup: CDR1 GTSNPN, CDR2 SVGIG (reference sequence). The CDR3 DNA reads TGTGCCTGGAGTGTACGTGGTTATGGCTACACCTTC. It is translated as CAWSVRGYGYTF. Supplemented by reference TRBV30 and TRBJ1-2, the full variable domain reads SQTIHQWPATLVQPVGSPLSLECTVEGTSNPNLYWYRQAAGRGLQLLFYSVGIGQISSEVPQNLSASRPQDRQFILSSKKLLLSDSGFYLCAWSVRGYGYTFGSGTRLTVV.

As concerns this clonotype: One end of the junction does not line up with germline, which may come from a read error. V and J are TRBV30 and TRBJ2-5; D is ambiguous. The CDR3 covers 13 residues. The germline V gene has CDR1 GTSNPN and CDR2 SVGIG (reference sequence). Here the CDR3 DNA reads TGTGTCTGGAACGAGATGGTGCAAGAGACCCAGTACTTC. This gives the protein CVWNEMVQETQYF.

V and J are TRBV2 and TRBJ2-7, with D uncertain. Germline CDR1 is SNHLY and CDR2 is FYNNEI. The CDR3 consists of 13 residues. The germline V and J ends were trimmed by 1 base and 7 bases, with 11 bases remaining between them. For the CDR3, the DNA is TGTGCCAGCAGTGAAGGTTTGATATTAGAGCAGTACTTC. It translates to CASSEGLILEQYF.

In its sample, this clonotype was seen once. CDR3 sequence (DNA): TGTGCCTGGAGTGTAGTCGGAAACACCATATATTTT. Its protein product is CAWSVVGNTIYF. This rearrangement joins TRBV30 to TRBJ1-3; D remains unclear. V lost 0 bases to trimming and J lost 4 bases, with 4 bases between them. Germline CDR1 and CDR2: GTSNPN and SVGIG (reference sequence). CDR3 size: 12 residues.

This rearrangement joins TRBV25-1 to TRBJ2-2; a possible D gene is TRBD2 (5 bases). V lost 2 bases to trimming and J lost 8 bases, with 18 bases between them. CDR1 is MGHDK, CDR2 SYGVNS, per germline. The CDR3 loop spans 16 amino acids. The CDR3 DNA is TGTGCCAGCAGTGAACCCTCAACTAGAAGAATAGGGGAGCTGTTTTTT. It yields the protein CASSEPSTRRIGELFF.

The chain combines TRBV6-5 with TRBJ2-2, with a possible D match to TRBD1 (5 bases). The ends were cut back, 6 bases at V and 4 bases at J, with 15 bases in the middle. Germline V lookup: CDR1 MNHEY, CDR2 SVGAGI. CDR3 length: 15 amino acids. In nucleotides, the CDR3 is TGTGCCAGCAGAAAAGGGCAGGGATTCACCGGGGAGCTGTTTTTT. Protein product: CASRKGQGFTGELFF.

The chain links TRBV11-3 to TRBJ1-2, with 9 bases fitting TRBD1. Germline CDR1 is SGHNT and CDR2 is YENEEA. CDR3 length: 12 residues. The V gene end was trimmed by 5 bases and the J gene end by 8 bases; junction bases not matched to a gene: 3. The CDR3 DNA follows: TGTGCCAGCAGCGCGACAGGGGGAGGCTACACCTTC. Translated: CASSATGGGYTF.

The CDR3 DNA sequence: TGTGCCAGCAGCTCCCGACGGGACAGGGTTATTTCACCCCTCCACTTT. Protein product: CASSSRRDRVISPLHF. This chain uses TRBV7-2 with TRBJ1-6; 9 bases match TRBD1. The junction had 10 bases not matched to a gene; V was cut back by 4 bases and J by 9 bases. Germline V lookup: CDR1 SGHTA, CDR2 FQGNSA. The CDR3 has 16 amino acids. The full variable domain, rest sourced from reference TRBV7-2 and TRBJ1-6, is GAGVSQSPSNKVTEKGKDVELRCDPISGHTALYWYRQSLGQGLEFLIYFQGNSAPDKSGLPSDRFSAERTGGSVSTLTIQRTQQEDSAVYLCASSSRRDRVISPLHFGNGTRLTVT.

V and J are TRBV28 and TRBJ1-1, with TRBD1 as a possible D gene (5 bases). This CDR3 region has 13 residues. Trimming removed 3 bases at V and 5 bases at J, with 10 bases between. The germline gives CDR1 MDHEN, CDR2 SYDVKM. The CDR3 sequence is CASSLLEGTEAFF. CDR3 sequence (DNA): TGTGCCAGCAGTTTGCTGGAGGGGACTGAAGCTTTCTTT.

This chain connects TRBV28 to TRBJ2-5; TRBD2 agrees at 10 bases. Looked up from germline, CDR1 is MDHEN and CDR2 is SYDVKM. V lost 3 bases, J lost 6 bases, and 7 bases stayed unmatched. This CDR3 contains 15 residues. The chain's CDR3 is CASSFLAGVRKTQYF. The CDR3 DNA reads TGTGCCAGCAGTTTCCTAGCGGGGGTCCGGAAGACCCAGTACTTC.

This chain connects TRBV14 to TRBJ1-3; D is unclear. Looked up from germline, CDR1 is SGHDN and CDR2 is FVKESK. The CDR3 has 17 amino acids. Trimming took 4 bases from V and 0 from J, leaving 16 bases between them. The CDR3 is CASSLLGSPLSGNTIYF. The CDR3 DNA sequence: TGTGCCAGCAGCCTTCTAGGATCTCCCCTCTCTGGAAACACCATATATTTT.

The chain joins TRBV6-2 or TRBV6-3 to TRBJ2-1; 12 nucleotides align to TRBD2. Germline CDR1 MNHEY, CDR2 SVGEGT. V lost 0 bases to trimming and J lost 12 bases; unmatched junction nucleotides: 9. CDR3 length: 16 residues. The CDR3: CASSYSRKLAGGGQFF. The CDR3 DNA follows: TGTGCCAGCAGTTACTCGCGGAAACTAGCGGGGGGTGGGCAGTTCTTC.

This clonotype has only a few counts. The chain has TRBV7-9 and TRBJ1-6; no reliable D call. V lost 1 base and J lost 7, with 11 bases in between. The CDR3 covers 15 residues. Germline lookup yields CDR1 SEHNR and CDR2 FQNEAQ (reference sequence). CDR3 nucleotides: TGTGCCAGCAGCTTAGGGCAAGGAGACAATTCACCCCTCCACTTT. Encoded protein: CASSLGQGDNSPLHF.

The chain joins TRBV5-1 to TRBJ2-1, with D tentatively TRBD1 or TRBD2 (5 bases each). V lost 2 bases and J lost 6, with 12 bases in between. This CDR3 comprises 14 residues. Per the germline V gene, CDR1 is SGHRS and CDR2 is YFSETQ. The CDR3 DNA follows: TGCGCCAGCAGCTTCCTACCTGGGGGCAATGAGCAGTTCTTC. Translated: CASSFLPGGNEQFF.

V usage is TRBV6-2 or TRBV6-3 and J usage is TRBJ2-5, with 10 bases matching TRBD2. CDR3 size: 18 residues. Germline lookup yields CDR1 MNHEY and CDR2 SVGEGT. V lost 5 bases, J lost 2 bases, and 14 bases stayed unmatched. The CDR3 spells CASSRFIQGAGGQETQYF. CDR3 coding DNA: TGTGCCAGCAGTAGATTTATCCAAGGAGCGGGGGGGCAAGAGACCCAGTACTTC.

The CDR3 sequence: CASSVAGVADTQYF. CDR3 DNA: TGTGCCAGCAGCGTAGCGGGGGTCGCAGATACGCAGTATTTT. V usage is TRBV9 and J usage is TRBJ2-3; TRBD2 might be the D (6 bases). Trimming shortened V by 0 bases and J by 4 bases, and 9 bases separated the two germline ends. The CDR3 is 14 residues long. The germline CDR1 and CDR2 sequences are SGDLS and YYNGEE.

This clonotype was counted only a few times. The CDR3 bases are TGCGCCAGCAGCTTGGAGGTGGAGGATGAAGCTTTCTTT. Protein sequence: CASSLEVEDEAFF. The chain combines TRBV5-1 with TRBJ1-1; D gene ambiguous. V was cut by 0 bases and J by 7 bases, with 10 bases left in between. The CDR3 extends over 13 amino acids. The germline V gene encodes CDR1 SGHRS and CDR2 YFSETQ.

The rearrangement uses TRBV25-1 and TRBJ1-2; D remains unclear. The germline V gene has CDR1 MGHDK and CDR2 SYGVNS. Trimming shortened V by 5 bases and J by 4 bases, and 5 bases separated the two germline ends. The CDR3 loop spans 11 amino acids. CDR3 in amino acids: CASSQGYGYTF. CDR3 bases: TGTGCCAGCAGTCAAGGCTATGGCTACACCTTC.

This chain links TRBV11-3 with TRBJ1-1; weak D call: TRBD1 (6 bases). Germline CDR1 reads SGHNT; CDR2 reads YENEEA. The V and J ends lost 1 base and 5 bases respectively, with 8 bases between them. This CDR3 is built from 13 residues. CDR3: CASSLARGTEAFF. The DNA of the CDR3 is TGTGCCAGCAGCTTAGCCAGGGGTACTGAAGCTTTCTTT.

The CDR3 DNA reads TGTGCCAGCAGCAAAGCAGAGGGGGGTATGTATGGCTACACCTTC. Protein: CASSKAEGGMYGYTF. The chain couples TRBV21-1 to TRBJ1-2; no DNA check was done on the table's D call, TRBD1. TRBV21-1 represents a pseudogene. The CDR3 covers 15 residues.

The rearrangement joins TRBV4-2 to TRBJ1-4; 10 bases match TRBD1. The CDR3 is 14 residues long. In germline, CDR1 is LGHNA, CDR2 YNFKEQ. V gave up 6 bases and J gave up 8 bases; unmatched junction bases: 6. The CDR3 nucleotides are TGTGCCAGCAGTTTCCGGGACAGGGGAGAAAAACTGTTTTTT. It translates to CASSFRDRGEKLFF.

The chain has TRBV11-2 and TRBJ2-7, with TRBD1 matching over 9 bases. The V gene's germline CDR1 is SGHAT and CDR2 FQNNGV. Trimming cost V 4 bases and J 4 bases; bases outside gene matches: 11. There are 16 residues in the CDR3. CDR3 DNA sequence: TGTGCCAGCAGCTCTACCGGGACAGGGAGGCGTTACGAGCAGTACTTC. Translating it yields CASSSTGTGRRYEQYF. Together with reference TRBV11-2 and TRBJ2-7, the CDR3 gives the full variable domain: EAGVAQSPRYKIIEKRQSVAFWCNPISGHATLYWYQQILGQGPKLLIQFQNNGVVDDSQLPKDRFSAERLKGVDSTLKIQPAKLEDSAVYLCASSSTGTGRRYEQYFGPGTRLTVT.